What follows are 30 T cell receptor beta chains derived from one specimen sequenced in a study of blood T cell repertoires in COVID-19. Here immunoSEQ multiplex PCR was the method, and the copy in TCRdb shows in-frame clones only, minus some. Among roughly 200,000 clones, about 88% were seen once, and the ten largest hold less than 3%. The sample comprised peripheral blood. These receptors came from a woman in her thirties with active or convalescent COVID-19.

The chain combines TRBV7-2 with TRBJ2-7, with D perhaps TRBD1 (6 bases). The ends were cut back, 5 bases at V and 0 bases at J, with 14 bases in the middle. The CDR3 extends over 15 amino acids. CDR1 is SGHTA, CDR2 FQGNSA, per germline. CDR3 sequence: CASSPDRSYSYEQYF. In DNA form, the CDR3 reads TGTGCCAGCAGCCCAGACAGGTCCTACTCCTACGAGCAGTACTTC.

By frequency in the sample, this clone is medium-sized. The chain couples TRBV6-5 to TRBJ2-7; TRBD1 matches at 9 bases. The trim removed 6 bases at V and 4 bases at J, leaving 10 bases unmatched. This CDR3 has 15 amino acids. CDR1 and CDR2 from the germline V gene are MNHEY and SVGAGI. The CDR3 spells CASSLEQGAWYEQYF. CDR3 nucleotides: TGTGCCAGCAGCCTGGAACAGGGGGCCTGGTACGAGCAGTACTTC.

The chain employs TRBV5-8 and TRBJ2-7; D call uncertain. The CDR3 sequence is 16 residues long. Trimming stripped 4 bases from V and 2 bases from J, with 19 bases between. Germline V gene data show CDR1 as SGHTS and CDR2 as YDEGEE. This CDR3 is CASSQYLFRTAYEQYF. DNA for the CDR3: TGTGCCAGCAGCCAATATCTTTTTCGAACGGCCTACGAGCAGTACTTC.

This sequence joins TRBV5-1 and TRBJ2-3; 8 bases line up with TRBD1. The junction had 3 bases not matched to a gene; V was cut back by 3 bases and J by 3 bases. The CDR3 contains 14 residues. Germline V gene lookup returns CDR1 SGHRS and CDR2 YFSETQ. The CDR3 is CASSWGQDTDTQYF. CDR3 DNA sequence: TGCGCCAGCAGCTGGGGACAGGATACAGATACGCAGTATTTT.

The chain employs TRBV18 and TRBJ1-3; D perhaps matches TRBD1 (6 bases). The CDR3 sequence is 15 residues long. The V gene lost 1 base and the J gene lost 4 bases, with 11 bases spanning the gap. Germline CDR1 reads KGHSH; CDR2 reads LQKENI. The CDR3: CASSPQQGSGNTIYF. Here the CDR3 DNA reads TGTGCCAGCTCACCACAACAGGGATCAGGAAACACCATATATTTT.

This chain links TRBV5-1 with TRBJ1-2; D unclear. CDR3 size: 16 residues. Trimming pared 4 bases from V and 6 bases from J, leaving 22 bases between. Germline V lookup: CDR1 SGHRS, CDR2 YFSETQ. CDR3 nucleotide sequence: TGCGCCAGCAGCCCAAAAAACAACAATCGGGGTGATGGCTACACCTTC. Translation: CASSPKNNNRGDGYTF.

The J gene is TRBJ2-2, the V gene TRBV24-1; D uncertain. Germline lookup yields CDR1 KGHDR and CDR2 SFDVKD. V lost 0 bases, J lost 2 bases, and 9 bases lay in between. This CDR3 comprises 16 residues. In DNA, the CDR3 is TGTGCCACCAGTGATTTGGGGCAGCTTAACACCGGGGAGCTGTTTTTT. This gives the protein CATSDLGQLNTGELFF.

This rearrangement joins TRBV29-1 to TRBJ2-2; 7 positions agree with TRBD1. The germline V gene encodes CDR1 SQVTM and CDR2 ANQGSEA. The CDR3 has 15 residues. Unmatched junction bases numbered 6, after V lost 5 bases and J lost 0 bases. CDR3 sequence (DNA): TGCAGCGTTCTCCCCGGGACAGCGAACACCGGGGAGCTGTTTTTT. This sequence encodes CSVLPGTANTGELFF.

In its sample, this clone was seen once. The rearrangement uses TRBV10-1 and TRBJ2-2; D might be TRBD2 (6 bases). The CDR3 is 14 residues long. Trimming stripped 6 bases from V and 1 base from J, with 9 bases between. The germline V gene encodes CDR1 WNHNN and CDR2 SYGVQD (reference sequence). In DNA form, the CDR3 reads TGCGCCAGCAGGTGGAGGGAGAACACCGGGGAGCTGTTTTTT. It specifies CASRWRENTGELFF.

CDR3 coding DNA: TGTGCCAGCGCCCAAGAGGGGGGGCTCAATCAGCCCCAGCATTTT. Encoded protein: CASAQEGGLNQPQHF. The chain couples TRBV6-5 to TRBJ1-5; maybe TRBD1 (6 bases). The CDR3 runs 15 residues. V was shortened by 8 bases and J by 3 bases, with 17 bases between the two germline ends. Germline V gives CDR1 MNHEY, CDR2 SVGAGI.

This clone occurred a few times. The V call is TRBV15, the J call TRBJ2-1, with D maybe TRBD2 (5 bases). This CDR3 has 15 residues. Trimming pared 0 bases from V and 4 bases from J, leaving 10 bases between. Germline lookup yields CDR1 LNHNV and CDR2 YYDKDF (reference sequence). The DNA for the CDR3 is TGTGCCACCAGCAGAGATGCCGGGGAGTACAATGAGCAGTTCTTC. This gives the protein CATSRDAGEYNEQFF.

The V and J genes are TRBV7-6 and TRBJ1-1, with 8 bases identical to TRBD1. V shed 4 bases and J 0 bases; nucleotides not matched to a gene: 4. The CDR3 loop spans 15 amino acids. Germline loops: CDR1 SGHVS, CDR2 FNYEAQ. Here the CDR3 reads CASSSSQGVNTEAFF. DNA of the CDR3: TGTGCCAGCAGCTCCTCACAGGGGGTGAACACTGAAGCTTTCTTT.

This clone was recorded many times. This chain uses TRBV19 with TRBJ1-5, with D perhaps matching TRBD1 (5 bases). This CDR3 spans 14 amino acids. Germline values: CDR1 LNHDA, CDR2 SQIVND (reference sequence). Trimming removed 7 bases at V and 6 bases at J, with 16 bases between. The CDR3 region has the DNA TGTGCCAGTACCCAGGGTCCCGAGAGTCAGCCCCAGCATTTT. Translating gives CASTQGPESQPQHF.

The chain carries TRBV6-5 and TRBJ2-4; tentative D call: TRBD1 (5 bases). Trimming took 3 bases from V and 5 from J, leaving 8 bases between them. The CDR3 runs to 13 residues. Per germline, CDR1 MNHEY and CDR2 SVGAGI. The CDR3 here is CASSYTGENIQYF. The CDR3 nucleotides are TGTGCCAGCAGTTATACAGGAGAAAACATTCAGTACTTC.

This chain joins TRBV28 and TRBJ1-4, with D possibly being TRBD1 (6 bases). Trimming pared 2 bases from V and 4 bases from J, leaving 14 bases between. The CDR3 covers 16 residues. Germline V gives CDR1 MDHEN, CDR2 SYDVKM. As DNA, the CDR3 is TGTGCCAGCAGTTTAAGGGGACAAAGCAATAATGAAAAACTGTTTTTT. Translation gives CASSLRGQSNNEKLFF.

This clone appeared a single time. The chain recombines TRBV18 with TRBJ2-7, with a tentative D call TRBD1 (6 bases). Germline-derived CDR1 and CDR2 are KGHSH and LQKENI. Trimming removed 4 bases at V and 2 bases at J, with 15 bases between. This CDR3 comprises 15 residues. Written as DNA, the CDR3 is TGTGCCAGCTCACTCGCCGGGACAACTACCTACGAGCAGTACTTC. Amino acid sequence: CASSLAGTTTYEQYF. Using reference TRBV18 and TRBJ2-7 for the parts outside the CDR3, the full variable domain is NAGVMQNPRHLVRRRGQEARLRCSPMKGHSHVYWYRQLPEEGLKFMVYLQKENIIDESGMPKERFSAEFPKEGPSILRIQQVVRGDSAAYFCASSLAGTTTYEQYFGPGTRLTVT.

CDR3 sequence (DNA): TGTGCCAGCAGCCGGGACAGAGTGAATGAAAAACTGTTTTTT. Translation gives CASSRDRVNEKLFF. The chain combines TRBV5-4 with TRBJ1-4; 7 nucleotides match TRBD1. Germline assignment: CDR1 SGHNT and CDR2 YYREEE (reference sequence). The CDR3 loop spans 14 amino acids. Trimming took 4 bases from V and 5 from J; bases not matched to a gene: 5.

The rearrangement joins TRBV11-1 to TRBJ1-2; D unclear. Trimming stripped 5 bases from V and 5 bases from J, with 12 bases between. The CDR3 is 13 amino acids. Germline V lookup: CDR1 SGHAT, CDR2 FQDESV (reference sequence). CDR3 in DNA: TGTGCCAGCAGCCCTAGGCGAATGTATGGCTACACCTTC. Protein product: CASSPRRMYGYTF.

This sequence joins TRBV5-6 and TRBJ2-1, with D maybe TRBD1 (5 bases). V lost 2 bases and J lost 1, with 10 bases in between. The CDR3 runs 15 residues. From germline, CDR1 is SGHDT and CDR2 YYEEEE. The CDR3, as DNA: TGTGCCAGCAGCTTCCAGGGCGGTTCCTACAATGAGCAGTTCTTC. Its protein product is CASSFQGGSYNEQFF.

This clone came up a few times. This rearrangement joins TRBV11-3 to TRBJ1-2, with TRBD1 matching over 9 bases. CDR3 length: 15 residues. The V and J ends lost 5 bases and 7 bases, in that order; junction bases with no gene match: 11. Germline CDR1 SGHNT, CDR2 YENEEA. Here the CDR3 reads CASSPVQGALGGYTF. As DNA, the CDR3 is TGTGCCAGCAGCCCAGTACAGGGGGCGCTTGGTGGCTACACCTTC.

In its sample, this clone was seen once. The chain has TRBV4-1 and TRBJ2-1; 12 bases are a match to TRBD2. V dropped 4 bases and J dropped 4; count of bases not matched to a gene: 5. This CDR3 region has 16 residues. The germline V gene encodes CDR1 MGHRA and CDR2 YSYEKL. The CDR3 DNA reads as TGCGCCAGCAGCCCGACTAGCGGGAGTCTTTACAATGAGCAGTTCTTC. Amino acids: CASSPTSGSLYNEQFF.

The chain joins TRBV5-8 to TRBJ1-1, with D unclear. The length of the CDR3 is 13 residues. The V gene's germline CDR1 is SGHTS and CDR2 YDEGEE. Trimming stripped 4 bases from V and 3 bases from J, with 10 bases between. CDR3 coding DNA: TGTGCCAGCAGCCAAATTCGGTACACTGAAGCTTTCTTT. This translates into CASSQIRYTEAFF.

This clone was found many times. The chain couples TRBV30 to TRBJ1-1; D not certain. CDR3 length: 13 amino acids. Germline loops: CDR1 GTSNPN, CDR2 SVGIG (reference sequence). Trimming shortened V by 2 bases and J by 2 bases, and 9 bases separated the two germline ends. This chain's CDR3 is CAWSFGPNTEAFF. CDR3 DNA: TGTGCCTGGAGTTTCGGTCCTAACACTGAAGCTTTCTTT.

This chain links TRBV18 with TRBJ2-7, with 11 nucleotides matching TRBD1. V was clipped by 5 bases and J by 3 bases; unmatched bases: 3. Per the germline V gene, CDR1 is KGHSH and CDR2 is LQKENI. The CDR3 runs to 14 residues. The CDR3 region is CASSSGTGGYEQYF. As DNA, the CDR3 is TGTGCCAGCTCATCCGGGACAGGGGGCTACGAGCAGTACTTC.

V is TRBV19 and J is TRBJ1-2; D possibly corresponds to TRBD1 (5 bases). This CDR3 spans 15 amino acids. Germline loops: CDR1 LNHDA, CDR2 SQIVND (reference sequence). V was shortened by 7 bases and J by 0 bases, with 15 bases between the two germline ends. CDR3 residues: CASIQATRSNYGYTF. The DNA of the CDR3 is TGTGCCAGTATACAGGCAACACGCTCTAACTATGGCTACACCTTC.

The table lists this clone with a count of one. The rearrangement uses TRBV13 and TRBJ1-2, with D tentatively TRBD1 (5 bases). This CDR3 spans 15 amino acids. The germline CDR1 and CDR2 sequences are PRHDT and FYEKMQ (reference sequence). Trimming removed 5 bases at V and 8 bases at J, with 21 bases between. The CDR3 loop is CASSNRLGTEGGYTF. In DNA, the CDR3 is TGTGCCAGCAGCAACAGACTGGGTACGGAGGGGGGCTACACCTTC.

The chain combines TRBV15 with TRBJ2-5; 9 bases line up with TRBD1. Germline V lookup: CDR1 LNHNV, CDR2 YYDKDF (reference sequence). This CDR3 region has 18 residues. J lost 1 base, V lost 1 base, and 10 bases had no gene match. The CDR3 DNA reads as TGTGCCACCAGCAGAGGGACAGGGGCCGCATTCTTCCAAGAGACCCAGTACTTC. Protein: CATSRGTGAAFFQETQYF.

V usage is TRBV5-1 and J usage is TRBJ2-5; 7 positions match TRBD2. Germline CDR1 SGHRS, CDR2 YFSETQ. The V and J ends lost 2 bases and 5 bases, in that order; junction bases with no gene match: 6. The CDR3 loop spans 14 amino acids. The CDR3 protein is CASSFRDYGETQYF. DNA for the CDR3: TGCGCCAGCAGCTTCCGGGACTATGGCGAGACCCAGTACTTC.

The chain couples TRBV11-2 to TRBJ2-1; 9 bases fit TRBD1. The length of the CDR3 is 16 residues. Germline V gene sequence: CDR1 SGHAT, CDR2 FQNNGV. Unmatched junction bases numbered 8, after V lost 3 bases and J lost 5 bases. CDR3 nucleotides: TGTGCCAGCAGCTTTTTTACAGGGGGCGCAAACAATGAGCAGTTCTTC. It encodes CASSFFTGGANNEQFF.

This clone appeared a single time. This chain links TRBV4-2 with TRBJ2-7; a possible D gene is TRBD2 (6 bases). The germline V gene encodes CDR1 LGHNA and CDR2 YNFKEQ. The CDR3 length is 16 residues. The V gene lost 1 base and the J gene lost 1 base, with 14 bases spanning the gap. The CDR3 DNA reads TGTGCCAGCAGCCAAGTCACGGGGAGCGGGTCCTACGAGCAGTACTTC. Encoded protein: CASSQVTGSGSYEQYF.